These T cell receptor beta chains were read from a single sample in a study of beta chain features in type 1 diabetes. The assay was immunoSEQ multiplex PCR, and TCRdb's table has in-frame clones only and misses some. Among roughly 220,000 clones listed, roughly 16% were seen once. The sequencing input was naive CD4+ T cells from blood. The source of these receptors is a man aged 30 to 39 with type 1 diabetes. Each CDR3 is given with its conserved first and last residue.

TRBV30 | CAWSAYTDTQYF
TRBV6-5 | CASSQQTRGGYTF
TRBV7-2 | CASSRRSGEYNEQFF
TRBV9 | CASSVASWNNEQFF
TRBV7-9 | CASSERDRTSLTQYF
TRBV25-1 | CASSDPHVAGVDTQYF
TRBV7-9 | CASTPFGADTQYF
TRBV30 | CAWSVLLAGGYNEQFF
TRBV2 | CASSEGQGGYGYTF
TRBV9 | CASSVRSSGRSNEQFF
TRBV12-5 | CASGSDRGSNEQFF
TRBV29-1 | CSVEEQFF
TRBV7-8 | CASSHRGTSGSTGELFF
TRBV4-2 | CASSQPRQGLSTGELFF
TRBV9 | CASSGGWGLPPYEQYF
TRBV5-1 | CASSTPGQGGSGQYF
TRBV11-2 | CASCAFRGDTQYF
TRBV6-5 | CASSYDGRETQYF
TRBV5-4 | CASSSLAGYYNEQFF
TRBV5-1 | CASSVVPTGAATNEKLFF
TRBV15 | CATSRGLAGTPTNNEQFF
TRBV7-2 | CASSSRTSGRTDTQYF
TRBV19 | CASSTPGQPTDTQYF
TRBV9 | CASSAGQGGDYGYTF
TRBV18 | CASSTRQGSNTGELFF
TRBV7-9 | CASRHPGENTEAFF
TRBV5-4 | CASSFGNNQPQHF
TRBV29-1 | CSVEVQSGRATETQYF
TRBV9 | CASSASSGMRTDTQYF
TRBV7-3 | CASSSRATDTQYF
TRBV7-2 | CASNPQRTSYEQYF
TRBV7-2 | CASSLAGVQNEQFF
TRBV27 | CASSPQWGSYEQYF
TRBV9 | CASSLTDTQYF
TRBV5-1 | CASSSNTWLGGYTF
TRBV9 | CASSETGLAWLEQFF